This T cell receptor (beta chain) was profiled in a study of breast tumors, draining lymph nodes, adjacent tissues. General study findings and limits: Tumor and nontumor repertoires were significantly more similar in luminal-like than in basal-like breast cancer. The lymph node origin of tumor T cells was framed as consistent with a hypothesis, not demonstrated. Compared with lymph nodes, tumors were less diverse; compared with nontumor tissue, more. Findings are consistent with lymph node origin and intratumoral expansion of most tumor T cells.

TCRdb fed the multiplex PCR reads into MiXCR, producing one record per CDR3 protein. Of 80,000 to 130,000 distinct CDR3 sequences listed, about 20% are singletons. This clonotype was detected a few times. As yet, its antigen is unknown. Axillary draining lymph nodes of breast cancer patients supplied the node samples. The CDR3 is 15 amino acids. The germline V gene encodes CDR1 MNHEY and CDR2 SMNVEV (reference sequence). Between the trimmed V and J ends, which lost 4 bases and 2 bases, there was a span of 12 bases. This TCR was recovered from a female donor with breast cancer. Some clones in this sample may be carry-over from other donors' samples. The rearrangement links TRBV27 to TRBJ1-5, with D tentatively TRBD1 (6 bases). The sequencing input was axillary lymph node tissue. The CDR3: CASSSRDIGNQPQHF. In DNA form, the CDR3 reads TGTGCCAGCAGTTCTCGGGACATAGGCAATCAGCCCCAGCATTTT.